The subject of this entry is one T cell receptor beta chain. Its antigen is not identified. This record comes from a study of T-cell reconstitution after alpha-beta-depleted transplantation in children. Study-wide findings and caveats: When one year had passed after transplant, most T-cell counts and diversity came from newly produced T cells.

It was with unique molecular identifiers that the TCRbeta library was prepared. TCRdb fed the PCR reads into MiXCR, producing one record per CDR3 protein. The top ten hold approximately 55% of the sample, which has 60,000 to 100,000 distinct CDR3 sequences, about a sixth seen once. Germline assignment: CDR1 SGHRS and CDR2 YFSETQ. There are 15 residues in the CDR3. Trimming removed 0 bases from V and 4 bases from J, with 10 bases in between. The receptor was isolated from a male patient aged 2-10 years who had a stem cell transplant for acute lymphoblastic leukemia, so the T cells may come from the graft donor. Material: PBMCs, mostly from graft donor cells, obtained 360 days after TCRalphabeta/CD19-depleted stem cell transplant. The genes are TRBV5-1 and TRBJ2-2, with a weak D call TRBD1 (6 bases). CDR3 protein: CASSLGGPVTGELFF. The CDR3 DNA follows: TGCGCCAGCAGCTTGGGGGGGCCGGTCACCGGGGAGCTGTTTTTT.